These 12 T cell receptor beta chains were all obtained from the same sample, sequenced in a study of blood T cell repertoires in COVID-19. Here immunoSEQ multiplex PCR was the method, and the copy in TCRdb shows in-frame clones only, minus some. The sample includes about 220,000 clones, roughly 89% of them seen just once. Sequences were obtained from PBMCs or T cells enriched from blood (not recorded which). These receptors originate from a woman aged 40 to 50 who had recovered from COVID-19.

CDR3 region: CASSGRQGHTEAFF. CDR3 nucleotides: TGTGCCAGCAGCGGTAGACAGGGTCACACTGAAGCTTTCTTT. This chain uses TRBV5-4 with TRBJ1-1; 7 bases fit TRBD1. J was trimmed by 3 bases and V by 4 bases; bases with no gene match: 6. CDR1 and CDR2 (germline): SGHNT, YYREEE (reference sequence). This CDR3 has 14 amino acids.

This clone appeared a single time. V and J are TRBV12-3 or TRBV12-4 and TRBJ2-7, with a weak D call TRBD1 (6 bases). The CDR3 totals 13 residues. The V end was cut by 9 bases, the J end by 3 bases, with 15 bases between. CDR3 loop: CASAPGAGYEQYV. The CDR3 DNA follows: TGTGCCAGTGCCCCAGGGGCGGGCTACGAGCAGTACGTC.

The chain links TRBV2 to TRBJ2-1; a weak D match, TRBD2 (6 bases). This CDR3 has 15 residues. V was shortened by 1 base and J by 3 bases, with 10 bases between the two germline ends. CDR1 and CDR2 from the germline V gene are SNHLY and FYNNEI. In DNA, the CDR3 is TGTGCCAGCAGTGAAGGAGCGGGCAACTACAATGAGCAGTTCTTC. Protein: CASSEGAGNYNEQFF.

This rearrangement joins TRBV3-1 (or the pseudogene TRBV3-2) to TRBJ2-2; no firm D call. In germline, CDR1 is LGHDT, CDR2 YNNKEL (reference sequence). V lost 1 base, J lost 8 bases, and 8 bases lay in between. This CDR3 has 13 residues. In DNA, the CDR3 is TGTGCCAGCAGCCAAGTGGTTGCGGGGGAGCTGTTTTTT. Residues: CASSQVVAGELFF.

Concerning this clone: Other nucleotide sequences in the sample specify the same CDR3. This chain links TRBV12-3 or TRBV12-4 with TRBJ2-5; D gene ambiguous. V gave up 5 bases and J gave up 5 bases, with 12 bases separating them. This CDR3 has 13 residues. Here the CDR3 DNA reads TGTGCCAGCAGTCCCGGCACCGGGGAGACCCAGTACTTC. Protein sequence: CASSPGTGETQYF.

The V and J genes are TRBV24-1 and TRBJ2-2, with a possible D match to TRBD1 (5 bases). Per germline, CDR1 KGHDR and CDR2 SFDVKD. Trimming shortened V by 1 base and J by 13 bases, and 15 bases separated the two germline ends. The CDR3 is 14 residues long. This chain's CDR3 is CATSDLSQGGGLFF. As DNA, the CDR3 is TGTGCCACCAGTGATTTATCTCAGGGTGGTGGGCTGTTTTTT.

The chain has TRBV10-3 and TRBJ2-1; 10 bases match TRBD1. The CDR3 totals 13 residues. Germline CDR1 ENHRY, CDR2 SYGVKD. With V trimmed by 10 bases and J by 5 bases, 5 bases remained unmatched. For the CDR3, the DNA is TGTGCCACTGGGACAGGGGCACACAATGAGCAGTTCTTC. Its protein is CATGTGAHNEQFF.

The chain links TRBV24-1 to TRBJ1-2, with TRBD1 matching 7 bases. From germline, CDR1 is KGHDR and CDR2 SFDVKD. V shed 3 bases, J shed 7 bases, and the junction held 7 bases outside the gene matches. CDR3 length: 14 residues. CDR3 sequence reads: CATSDAANRGGYTF. For the CDR3, the DNA is TGTGCCACCAGTGATGCCGCGAACAGGGGTGGCTACACCTTC.

The chain employs TRBV11-2 and TRBJ1-1; 8 bases agree with TRBD1. The CDR3 runs to 16 residues. V dropped 5 bases and J dropped 2; count of bases not matched to a gene: 10. Germline V gene data show CDR1 as SGHAT and CDR2 as FQNNGV. CDR3 region: CASSARQGTFNTEAFF. The CDR3 DNA reads TGTGCCAGCAGCGCCCGACAGGGGACGTTCAACACTGAAGCTTTCTTT.

This chain joins TRBV5-4 and TRBJ1-1, with D uncertain. V lost 5 bases to trimming and J lost 1 base, with 18 bases between them. Germline-derived CDR1 and CDR2 are SGHNT and YYREEE (reference sequence). The CDR3 consists of 16 residues. CDR3 protein: CASSRFGPKSNTEAFF. The DNA for the CDR3 is TGTGCCAGCAGTCGGTTTGGGCCAAAATCGAACACTGAAGCTTTCTTT.

The V call is TRBV29-1, the J call TRBJ1-4, with D possibly matching TRBD1 (5 bases). Trimming left V 7 bases short and J 4 bases short, with 13 bases between. The CDR3 length is 13 residues. Looked up from germline, CDR1 is SQVTM and CDR2 is ANQGSEA. CDR3: CSADSADNEKLFF. CDR3 DNA: TGCAGCGCTGACAGCGCCGATAATGAAAAACTGTTTTTT.

This clone was found a few times. The chain carries TRBV18 and TRBJ2-2, with 7 bases identical to TRBD1. There are 16 residues in the CDR3. J lost 1 base, V lost 2 bases, and 4 bases had no gene match. Germline CDR1 is KGHSH and CDR2 is LQKENI. The CDR3 region has the DNA TGTGCCAGCTCACCAACCAGGGGGTGGAACACCGGGGAGCTGTTTTTT. Translation: CASSPTRGWNTGELFF.